This is a list of T cell receptor beta chains from one sample in a study of blood T cell repertoires in COVID-19. Profiled with immunoSEQ multiplex PCR; TCRdb holds only in-frame clones, not every one. In the table there are 88,000 or so clones, roughly 83% of which are singletons. What was sequenced was peripheral blood. The receptors originated from a human donor in a cohort sampled during active COVID-19. Both conserved end residues are part of each CDR3. A D gene is named only where the DNA matches it firmly. Where a row states a size, it is once, few, many or the class of an expanded clone; other rows omit it.

size: .
J: TRBJ2-3
V: TRBV18
D: .
DNA: TGTGCCAGCTCACCGGACTATCGGGATACGCAGTATTTT
CDR3: CASSPDYRDTQYF

size: .
J: TRBJ2-1
V: TRBV14
D: TRBD2
DNA: TGTGCCAGCAGCCAAGCGGCGGGACTAGCCTACAATGAGCAGTTCTTC
CDR3: CASSQAAGLAYNEQFF

size: .
J: TRBJ1-2
V: TRBV19
D: TRBD1
DNA: TGTGCCAGTAGCTATACTATCGGGACAGCGGGAGGTGGCTACACCTTC
CDR3: CASSYTIGTAGGGYTF

size: .
J: TRBJ2-7
V: TRBV5-1
D: .
DNA: TGCGCCAGCAGTCCCGGCGCGGCTTACGAGCAGTACTTC
CDR3: CASSPGAAYEQYF

size: .
J: TRBJ2-1
V: TRBV19
D: .
DNA: TGTGCCAGTAGTATGGGACATTACAATGAGCAGTTCTTC
CDR3: CASSMGHYNEQFF

size: few
J: TRBJ1-2
V: TRBV6-5
D: .
DNA: TGTGCCAGCAGTTACTCACGAGGACAGAACTATGGCTACACCTTC
CDR3: CASSYSRGQNYGYTF

size: .
J: TRBJ2-7
V: TRBV3-1/TRBV3-2
D: .
DNA: TGTGCCAGCAGCCCCCCCAGCCGGGGGTCCTACGAGCAGTACTTC
CDR3: CASSPPSRGSYEQYF

size: .
J: TRBJ1-2
V: TRBV28
D: .
DNA: TGTGCCAGCAGTTTCCTCCCCGACAGGTTGGGGGGCTACACCTTC
CDR3: CASSFLPDRLGGYTF

size: .
J: TRBJ1-1
V: TRBV7-9
D: .
DNA: TGTGCCAGTACGGAAGGGGGTAGTACTGAAGCTTTCTTT
CDR3: CASTEGGSTEAFF

size: .
J: TRBJ1-1
V: TRBV27
D: .
DNA: TGTGCCAGCAGGATGAACTGGAGGACTGAAGCTTTCTTT
CDR3: CASRMNWRTEAFF

size: .
J: TRBJ2-5
V: TRBV9
D: TRBD2
DNA: TGTGCCAGCAGCGTACACCCCGTCCCTAGCGGGAGTGGGCAAGAGACCCAGTACTTC
CDR3: CASSVHPVPSGSGQETQYF

size: .
J: TRBJ2-7
V: TRBV20-1
D: TRBD2
DNA: TGCAGTGCTAGTCCAAGCGGGAACAACCACGAGCAGTACTTC
CDR3: CSASPSGNNHEQYF

size: .
J: TRBJ2-4
V: TRBV7-8
D: .
DNA: TGTGCCAGCAGCCTGGGGTGGGACTCCAAAAACATTCAGTACTTC
CDR3: CASSLGWDSKNIQYF

size: .
J: TRBJ2-5
V: TRBV28
D: .
DNA: TGTGCCAGCAGTCCCCGACGGGGTTGGGAGACCCAGTACTTC
CDR3: CASSPRRGWETQYF

size: few
J: TRBJ2-3
V: TRBV6-4
D: TRBD2
DNA: TGTGCCAGCAGTGAAGGCGGGAGCGCAGATACGCAGTATTTT
CDR3: CASSEGGSADTQYF

size: .
J: TRBJ2-1
V: TRBV6-1
D: TRBD2
DNA: TGTGCCAGCAGTGAAGACTATAGCGGGAGGGCCGATGAGCAGTTCTTC
CDR3: CASSEDYSGRADEQFF

size: .
J: TRBJ1-6
V: TRBV9
D: .
DNA: TGTGCCAGCAGCCTAGGCGGGGATCCAAATAAATCACCCCTCCACTTT
CDR3: CASSLGGDPNKSPLHF

size: .
J: TRBJ2-3
V: TRBV7-8
D: TRBD1
DNA: TGTGCCAGCAGCCCCTCCCCCGGGACAGGGGCATCAGATACGCAGTATTTT
CDR3: CASSPSPGTGASDTQYF

size: .
J: TRBJ1-2
V: TRBV18
D: TRBD1
DNA: TGTGCCAGCTCACCACCGGGAATACAGGGGGGTGACTATGGCTACACCTTC
CDR3: CASSPPGIQGGDYGYTF

size: .
J: TRBJ1-1
V: TRBV7-8
D: TRBD1
DNA: TGTGCCAGCAGCTCCCAGACAGGGGGCACTGAAGCTTTCTTT
CDR3: CASSSQTGGTEAFF

size: few
J: TRBJ1-2
V: TRBV3-1/TRBV3-2
D: .
DNA: TGTGCCAGCAGCCAAGGGGGCCTTTATAAGGATGGCTACACCTTC
CDR3: CASSQGGLYKDGYTF

size: .
J: TRBJ2-1
V: TRBV2
D: TRBD2
DNA: TGTGCCAGCAGGGGGGGGGAGAATGAGCAGTTCTTC
CDR3: CASRGGENEQFF

size: .
J: TRBJ2-5
V: TRBV7-2
D: .
DNA: TGTGCCAGCAGCTTAGGGAGACGCGGGTCGGTCAGGGAGACCCAGTACTTC
CDR3: CASSLGRRGSVRETQYF

size: few
J: TRBJ2-2
V: TRBV19
D: .
DNA: TGTGCCAGTACGGTAAGGAGCGACAACACCGGGGAGCTGTTTTTT
CDR3: CASTVRSDNTGELFF

size: many
J: TRBJ2-7
V: TRBV28
D: .
DNA: TGTGCCAGCACTTCCCCCGGACTGACCTACGAGCAGTACTTC
CDR3: CASTSPGLTYEQYF

size: .
J: TRBJ2-7
V: TRBV7-9
D: .
DNA: TGTGCCAGCAGCTTAGGCGAAAACGAGCAGTACTTC
CDR3: CASSLGENEQYF

size: .
J: TRBJ1-1
V: TRBV5-4
D: TRBD1
DNA: TGTGCCAGCAGCTTGTCCGGGACAGGTTTGAACACTGAAGCTTTCTTT
CDR3: CASSLSGTGLNTEAFF